The 21 T cell receptor beta chains below come from one sample, sequenced in a study of blood T cell repertoires in COVID-19. Sequenced by immunoSEQ multiplex PCR; TCRdb stores in-frame clones only, minus some. The sample consists of a few hundred thousand clones, about 91% of them appearing once. Sequenced: PBMCs or T cells enriched from blood (not recorded which). These receptors were collected from a man aged 18 to 30 with acute COVID-19.

V usage is TRBV29-1 and J usage is TRBJ1-1; 9 bases are shared with TRBD1. V lost 7 bases and J lost 5; bases outside the gene matches: 5. Germline-derived CDR1 and CDR2 are SQVTM and ANQGSEA. CDR3 length equals 12 residues. DNA for the CDR3: TGCAGCGGACGACAGGGGGAAACTGAAGCTTTCTTT. Translating it yields CSGRQGETEAFF.

This sequence joins TRBV6-5 and TRBJ1-3, with TRBD1 as a possible D gene (5 bases). The CDR3 extends over 14 amino acids. Germline loops: CDR1 MNHEY, CDR2 SVGAGI. Trimming stripped 4 bases from V and 1 base from J, with 8 bases between. CDR3 protein: CASSSDRSGNTIYF. The CDR3 DNA is TGTGCCAGCAGTTCTGACAGATCTGGAAACACCATATATTTT.

This sequence joins TRBV5-1 and TRBJ1-2; TRBD1 is a possible D gene (5 bases). The V end was cut by 3 bases, the J end by 8 bases, with 14 bases between. This CDR3 has 13 amino acids. From germline, CDR1 is SGHRS and CDR2 YFSETQ. CDR3 DNA sequence: TGCGCCAGCAGCTCCGGTGAAGGGGTCGGCTACACCTTC. Translation gives CASSSGEGVGYTF. Supplemented by reference TRBV5-1 and TRBJ1-2, the full variable domain reads KAGVTQTPRYLIKTRGQQVTLSCSPISGHRSVSWYQQTPGQGLQFLFEYFSETQRNKGNFPGRFSGRQFSNSRSEMNVSTLELGDSALYLCASSSGEGVGYTFGSGTRLTVV.

The chain links TRBV4-3 to TRBJ2-1; D not certain. This CDR3 has 16 residues. Trimming pared 0 bases from V and 7 bases from J, leaving 16 bases between. CDR1 and CDR2 (germline): LGHNA, YSLEER. Here the CDR3 reads CASSQDWWRQINEQFF. The CDR3 DNA reads TGCGCCAGCAGCCAAGACTGGTGGCGGCAGATTAATGAGCAGTTCTTC.

This clone was seen a single time. The chain joins TRBV27 to TRBJ2-7, with TRBD1 matching 7 bases. The germline V gene encodes CDR1 MNHEY and CDR2 SMNVEV (reference sequence). Trimming at V came to 4 bases and at J to 1 base, leaving 7 bases not matched to a gene. The CDR3 is made up of 15 amino acids. Written as DNA, the CDR3 is TGTGCCAGCAGTTGGTTTACAGGGGCTTCCTACGAGCAGTACTTC. Its translation is CASSWFTGASYEQYF.

The chain uses TRBV5-1 and TRBJ1-6; 8 bases agree with TRBD1. Looked up from germline, CDR1 is SGHRS and CDR2 is YFSETQ. The CDR3 is made up of 17 amino acids. The V gene end was trimmed by 0 bases and the J gene end by 5 bases; junction bases not matched to a gene: 7. The CDR3 DNA reads as TGCGCCAGCAGCTTGGAATCCCAGGGGGCCAATAATTCACCCCTCCACTTT. Translated, it gives CASSLESQGANNSPLHF. The full variable domain, rest sourced from reference TRBV5-1 and TRBJ1-6, is KAGVTQTPRYLIKTRGQQVTLSCSPISGHRSVSWYQQTPGQGLQFLFEYFSETQRNKGNFPGRFSGRQFSNSRSEMNVSTLELGDSALYLCASSLESQGANNSPLHFGNGTRLTVT.

This chain uses TRBV9 with TRBJ1-6, with 8 bases fitting TRBD1. V shed 3 bases and J 6 bases; nucleotides not matched to a gene: 5. Germline V gene lookup returns CDR1 SGDLS and CDR2 YYNGEE. CDR3 length equals 15 residues. The CDR3 region is CASSGGTGGNSPLHF. For the CDR3, the DNA is TGTGCCAGCAGCGGGGGGACAGGAGGTAATTCACCCCTCCACTTT.

The genes are TRBV28 and TRBJ2-3; D unclear. V lost 6 bases, J lost 3 bases, and 13 bases lay in between. The CDR3 sequence is 14 residues long. Looked up from germline, CDR1 is MDHEN and CDR2 is SYDVKM. The CDR3 DNA reads TGTGCCAGCAGCCCCACTAATCCGACAGATACGCAGTATTTT. Its translation is CASSPTNPTDTQYF.

The chain combines TRBV19 with TRBJ2-3; D is ambiguous. V lost 5 bases to trimming and J lost 0 bases, with 21 bases between them. Per the germline V gene, CDR1 is LNHDA and CDR2 is SQIVND (reference sequence). The CDR3 covers 18 residues. The CDR3 coding sequence is TGTGCCAGTAGTCGGTTGTGGGTCCCCAGCGAAAGCACAGATACGCAGTATTTT. It is translated as CASSRLWVPSESTDTQYF.

The chain couples TRBV9 to TRBJ1-1, with D tentatively TRBD1 (5 bases). V was clipped by 3 bases and J by 7 bases, with 16 bases between them. CDR1 and CDR2 from the germline V gene are SGDLS and YYNGEE. The CDR3 runs 14 residues. The CDR3 coding sequence is TGTGCCAGCAGCGAGGGGAGGGATAGGGATGAAGCTTTCTTT. Amino acids: CASSEGRDRDEAFF.

The chain has TRBV5-4 and TRBJ1-3; D gene unclear. Germline loops: CDR1 SGHNT, CDR2 YYREEE (reference sequence). The CDR3 consists of 14 residues. Trimming shortened V by 9 bases and J by 8 bases, and 21 bases separated the two germline ends. The CDR3 region is CATSSVGREDTIYF. In DNA, the CDR3 is TGTGCCACCTCCTCCGTAGGGAGGGAAGACACCATATATTTT.

V gene TRBV11-2 combines with J gene TRBJ1-1; weak D call: TRBD1 (6 bases). CDR1 SGHAT and CDR2 FQNNGV come from the germline V gene. The V and J ends lost 5 bases and 2 bases respectively, with 12 bases between them. The CDR3 consists of 14 residues. Here the CDR3 DNA reads TGTGCCAGCAGCATCAGGGGCGTAAACACTGAAGCTTTCTTT. Amino acids: CASSIRGVNTEAFF.

V usage is TRBV21-1 and J usage is TRBJ2-5; no DNA check was done on the table's D call, TRBD2. TRBV21-1 is flagged as a pseudogene. The CDR3 runs to 14 residues. DNA of the CDR3: TGTGCCAGCAGCACAACGATAGGAGGGGAGACCCAGTACTTC. It encodes CASSTTIGGETQYF.

This clone came up once. V usage is TRBV12-5 and J usage is TRBJ1-5, with D unclear. CDR1 and CDR2 (germline): LGHNT, FRNRAP. The V end was cut by 1 base, the J end by 9 bases, with 7 bases between. The CDR3 is 12 residues long. The CDR3 DNA sequence: TGTGCTAGTGGTTTGGACGTCGGGCCCCAGCATTTT. Residues: CASGLDVGPQHF.

The V gene is TRBV21-1, the J gene TRBJ1-2. TRBV21-1 is recorded as a pseudogene. The CDR3 length is 16 residues. The CDR3 sequence is CASSKVGIEGAGGYTF. In DNA form, the CDR3 reads TGTGCCAGCAGCAAAGTCGGTATAGAGGGCGCTGGTGGCTACACCTTC.

The chain employs TRBV5-1 and TRBJ2-1; 8 nucleotides line up with TRBD1. The CDR3 extends over 13 amino acids. Germline values: CDR1 SGHRS, CDR2 YFSETQ. After removal of 4 bases from V and 8 bases from J, the junction contained 5 bases not matched to a gene. This chain's CDR3 is CASSQGAGDEQFF. In DNA form, the CDR3 reads TGCGCCAGCAGCCAGGGGGCCGGCGATGAGCAGTTCTTC.

This clone was seen only a few times. This sequence joins TRBV18 and TRBJ1-1; 7 bases line up with TRBD1. This CDR3 comprises 14 residues. Germline assignment: CDR1 KGHSH and CDR2 LQKENI. Unmatched junction bases numbered 6, after V lost 4 bases and J lost 4 bases. DNA of the CDR3: TGTGCCAGCTCACGAGACAGGGTTCGCACTGAAGCTTTCTTT. Translation: CASSRDRVRTEAFF.

The V call is TRBV6-4, the J call TRBJ2-7, with TRBD1 matching 11 bases. The CDR3 has 15 amino acids. Looked up from germline, CDR1 is MRHNA and CDR2 is SNTAGT. With 9 bases clipped from V and 4 bases from J, the junction kept 11 bases outside the gene matches. CDR3 sequence: CARAPGDRGFYEQYF. As DNA, the CDR3 is TGTGCCAGAGCACCGGGGGACAGGGGGTTTTACGAGCAGTACTTC.

The chain recombines TRBV7-2 with TRBJ2-3, with D possibly matching TRBD1 (5 bases). Looked up from germline, CDR1 is SGHTA and CDR2 is FQGNSA. V was clipped by 2 bases and J by 6 bases, with 15 bases between them. This CDR3 spans 15 amino acids. CDR3 bases: TGTGCCAGCAGCTTATGGGGCAGCCTCCCGGATACGCAGTATTTT. It codes for CASSLWGSLPDTQYF.

The DNA of the CDR3 is TGTGCCAGCAGTTTCATTCTCCAGGCCCCCTCCTACGAGCAGTACTTC. Translated: CASSFILQAPSYEQYF. This rearrangement joins TRBV28 to TRBJ2-7; the D is unclear. From germline, CDR1 is MDHEN and CDR2 SYDVKM. CDR3 size: 16 residues. V dropped 3 bases and J dropped 0 bases, with 15 bases sitting between them.

The chain uses TRBV29-1 and TRBJ1-1; no clear D gene. The germline V gene encodes CDR1 SQVTM and CDR2 ANQGSEA. The CDR3 covers 12 residues. Trimming shortened V by 3 bases and J by 1 base, and 6 bases separated the two germline ends. The CDR3 is CSVEDWNTEAFF. DNA of the CDR3: TGCAGCGTTGAGGACTGGAACACTGAAGCTTTCTTT.